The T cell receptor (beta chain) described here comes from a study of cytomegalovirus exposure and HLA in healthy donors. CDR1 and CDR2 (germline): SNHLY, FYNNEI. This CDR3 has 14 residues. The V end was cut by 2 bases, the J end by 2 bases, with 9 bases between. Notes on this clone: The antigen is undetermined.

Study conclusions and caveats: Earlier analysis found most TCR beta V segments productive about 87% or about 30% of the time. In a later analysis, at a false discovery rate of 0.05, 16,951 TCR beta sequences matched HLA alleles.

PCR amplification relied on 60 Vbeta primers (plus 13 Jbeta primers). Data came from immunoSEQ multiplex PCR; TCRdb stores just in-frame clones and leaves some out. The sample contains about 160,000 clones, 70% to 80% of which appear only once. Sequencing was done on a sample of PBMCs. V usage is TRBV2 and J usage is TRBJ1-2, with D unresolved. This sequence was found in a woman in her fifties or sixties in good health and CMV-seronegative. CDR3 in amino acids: CASSESGQNYGYTF. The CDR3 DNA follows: TGTGCCAGCAGTGAATCGGGTCAAAACTATGGCTACACCTTC.